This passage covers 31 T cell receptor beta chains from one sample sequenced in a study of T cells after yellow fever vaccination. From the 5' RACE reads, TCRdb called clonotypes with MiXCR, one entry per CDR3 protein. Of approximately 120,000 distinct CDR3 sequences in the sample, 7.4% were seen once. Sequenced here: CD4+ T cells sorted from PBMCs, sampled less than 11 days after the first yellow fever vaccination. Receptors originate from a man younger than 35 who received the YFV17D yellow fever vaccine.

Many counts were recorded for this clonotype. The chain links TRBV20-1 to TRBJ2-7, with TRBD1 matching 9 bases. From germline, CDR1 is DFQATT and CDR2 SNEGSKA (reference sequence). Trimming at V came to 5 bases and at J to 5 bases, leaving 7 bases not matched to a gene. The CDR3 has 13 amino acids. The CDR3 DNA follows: TGCAGTGCTCCAGGGACAGGGTTCCACGAGCAGTACTTC. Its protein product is CSAPGTGFHEQYF.

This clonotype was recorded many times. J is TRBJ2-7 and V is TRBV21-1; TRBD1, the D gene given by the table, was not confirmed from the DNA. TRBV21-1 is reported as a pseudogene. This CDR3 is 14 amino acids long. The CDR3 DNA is TGTGCCAGCAGCAGACCGGGACAGGGGGATCAGCAGTACGTC. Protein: CASSRPGQGDQQYV.

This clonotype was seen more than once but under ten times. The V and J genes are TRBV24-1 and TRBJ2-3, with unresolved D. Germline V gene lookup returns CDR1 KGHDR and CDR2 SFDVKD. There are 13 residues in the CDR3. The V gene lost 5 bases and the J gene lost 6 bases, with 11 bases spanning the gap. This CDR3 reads CATSGNTWDTQYF. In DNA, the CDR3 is TGTGCCACCAGTGGTAACACATGGGATACGCAGTATTTT.

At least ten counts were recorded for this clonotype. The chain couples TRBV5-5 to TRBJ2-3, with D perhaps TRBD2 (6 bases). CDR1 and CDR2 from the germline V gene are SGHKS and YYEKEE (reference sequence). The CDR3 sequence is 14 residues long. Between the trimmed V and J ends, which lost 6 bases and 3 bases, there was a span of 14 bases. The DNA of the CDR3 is TGTGCCAGCACCGTTGGGGGGTGGACAGATACGCAGTATTTT. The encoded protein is CASTVGGWTDTQYF.

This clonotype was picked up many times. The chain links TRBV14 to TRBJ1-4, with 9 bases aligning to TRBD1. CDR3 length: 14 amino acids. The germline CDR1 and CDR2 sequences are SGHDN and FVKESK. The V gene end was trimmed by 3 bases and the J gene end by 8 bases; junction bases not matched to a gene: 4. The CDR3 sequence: CASSHWDREEKLFF. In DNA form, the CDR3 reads TGTGCCAGCAGCCATTGGGACAGGGAAGAAAAACTGTTTTTT.

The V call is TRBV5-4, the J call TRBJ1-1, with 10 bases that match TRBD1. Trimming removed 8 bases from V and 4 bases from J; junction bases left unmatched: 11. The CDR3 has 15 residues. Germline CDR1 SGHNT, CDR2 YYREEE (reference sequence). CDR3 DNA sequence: TGTGCCAGATATAATGGACAGGGGGAAAGCACTGAAGCTTTCTTT. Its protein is CARYNGQGESTEAFF.

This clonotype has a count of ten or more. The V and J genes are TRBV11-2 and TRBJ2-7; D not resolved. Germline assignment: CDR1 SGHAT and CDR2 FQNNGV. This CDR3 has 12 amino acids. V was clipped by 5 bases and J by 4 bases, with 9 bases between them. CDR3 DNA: TGTGCCAGCAGCCCTTGGGGATACGAGCAGTACTTC. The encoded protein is CASSPWGYEQYF.

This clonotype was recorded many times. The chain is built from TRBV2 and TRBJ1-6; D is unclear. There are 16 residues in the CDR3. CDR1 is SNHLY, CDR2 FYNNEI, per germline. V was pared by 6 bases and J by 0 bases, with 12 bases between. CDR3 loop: CASRLRTSSYNSPLHF. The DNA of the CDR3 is TGTGCCAGCAGACTCAGGACTAGCTCCTATAATTCACCCCTCCACTTT.

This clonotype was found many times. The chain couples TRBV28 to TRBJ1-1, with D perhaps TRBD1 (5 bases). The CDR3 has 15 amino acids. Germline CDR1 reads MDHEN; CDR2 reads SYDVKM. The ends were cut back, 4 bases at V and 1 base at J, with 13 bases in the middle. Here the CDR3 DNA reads TGTGCCAGCAGTTCCCCCGGGACGGCGAACACTGAAGCTTTCTTT. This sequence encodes CASSSPGTANTEAFF.

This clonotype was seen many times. CDR3 protein: CASSYSLVNEKLFF. In DNA, the CDR3 is TGTGCCAGCAGCTACAGCTTAGTTAATGAAAAACTGTTTTTT. This chain joins TRBV6-5 and TRBJ1-4; no reliable D call. V was pared by 6 bases and J by 4 bases, with 12 bases between. Germline CDR1 MNHEY, CDR2 SVGAGI. The CDR3 consists of 14 residues.

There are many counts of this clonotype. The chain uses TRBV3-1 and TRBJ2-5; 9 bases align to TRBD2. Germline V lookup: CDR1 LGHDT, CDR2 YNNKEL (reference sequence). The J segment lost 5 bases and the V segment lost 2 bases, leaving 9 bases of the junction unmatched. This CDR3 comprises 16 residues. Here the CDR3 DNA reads TGTGCCAGCAGCCAAACCGGGCGGGGGGGTTTGGAGACCCAGTACTTC. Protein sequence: CASSQTGRGGLETQYF.

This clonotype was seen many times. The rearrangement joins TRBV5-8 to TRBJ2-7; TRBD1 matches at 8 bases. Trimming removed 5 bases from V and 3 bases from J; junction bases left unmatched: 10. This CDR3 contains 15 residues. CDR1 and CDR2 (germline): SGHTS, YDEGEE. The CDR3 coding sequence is TGTGCCAGCAGTCTTGACAGGGGTCTTATCTACGAGCAGTACTTC. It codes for CASSLDRGLIYEQYF.

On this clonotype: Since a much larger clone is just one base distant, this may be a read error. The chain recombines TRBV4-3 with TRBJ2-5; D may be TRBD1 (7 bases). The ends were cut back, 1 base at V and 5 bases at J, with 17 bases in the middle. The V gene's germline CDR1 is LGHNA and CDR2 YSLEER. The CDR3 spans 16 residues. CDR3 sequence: CASSQAIEAGGETQYF. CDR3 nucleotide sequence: TGCGCCAGCAGCCAAGCCATCGAGGCAGGGGGGGAGACCCAGTACTTC.

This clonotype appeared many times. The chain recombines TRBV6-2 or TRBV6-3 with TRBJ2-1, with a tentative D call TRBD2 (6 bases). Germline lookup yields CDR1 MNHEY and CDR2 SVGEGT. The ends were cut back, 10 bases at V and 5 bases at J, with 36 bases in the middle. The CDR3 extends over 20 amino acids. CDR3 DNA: TGTGCCACCGAAAGGGGTAGTTGGGGAACGTTCCTCGGGAGCCACAATGAGCAGTTCTTC. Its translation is CATERGSWGTFLGSHNEQFF.

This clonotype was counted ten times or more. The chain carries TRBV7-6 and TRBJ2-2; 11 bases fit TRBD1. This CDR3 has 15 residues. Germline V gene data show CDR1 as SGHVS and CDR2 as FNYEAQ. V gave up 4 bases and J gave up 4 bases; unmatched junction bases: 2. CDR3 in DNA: TGTGCCAGCAGCTCGGGACAGGGGGGCACCGGGGAGCTGTTTTTT. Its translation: CASSSGQGGTGELFF.

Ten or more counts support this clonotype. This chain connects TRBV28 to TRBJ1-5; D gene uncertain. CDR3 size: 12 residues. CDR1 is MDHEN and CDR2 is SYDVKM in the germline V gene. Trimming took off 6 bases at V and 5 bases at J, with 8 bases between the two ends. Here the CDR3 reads CASSRGDQPQHF. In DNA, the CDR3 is TGTGCCAGCAGCCGCGGGGATCAGCCCCAGCATTTT.

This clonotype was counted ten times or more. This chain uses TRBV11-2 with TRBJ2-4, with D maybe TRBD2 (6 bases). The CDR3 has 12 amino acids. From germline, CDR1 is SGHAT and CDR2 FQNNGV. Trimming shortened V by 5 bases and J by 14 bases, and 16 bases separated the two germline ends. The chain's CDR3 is CASSHIPGEKYF. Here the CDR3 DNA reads TGTGCCAGCAGCCACATCCCGGGAGAAAAGTACTTC.

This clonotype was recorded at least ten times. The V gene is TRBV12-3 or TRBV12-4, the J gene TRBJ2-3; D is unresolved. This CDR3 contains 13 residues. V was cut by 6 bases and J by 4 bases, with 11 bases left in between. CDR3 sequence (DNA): TGTGCCAGCAGCAATCGGGCCTCAGATACGCAGTATTTT. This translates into CASSNRASDTQYF.

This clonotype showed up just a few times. CDR3 nucleotides: TGTGCCAGCAGTGTCCCGGGGGCAGAAAAACTGTTTTTT. The encoded protein is CASSVPGAEKLFF. The chain uses TRBV25-1 and TRBJ1-4; a weak D match, TRBD1 (6 bases). V was pared by 4 bases and J by 8 bases, with 11 bases between. This CDR3 region has 13 residues. Germline lookup yields CDR1 MGHDK and CDR2 SYGVNS.

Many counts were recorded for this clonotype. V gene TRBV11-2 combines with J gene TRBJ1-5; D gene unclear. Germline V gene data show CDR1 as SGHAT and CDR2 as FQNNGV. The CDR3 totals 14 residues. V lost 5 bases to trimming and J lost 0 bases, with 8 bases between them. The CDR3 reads CASSADHSNQPQHF. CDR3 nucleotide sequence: TGTGCCAGCAGCGCGGACCATAGCAATCAGCCCCAGCATTTT.

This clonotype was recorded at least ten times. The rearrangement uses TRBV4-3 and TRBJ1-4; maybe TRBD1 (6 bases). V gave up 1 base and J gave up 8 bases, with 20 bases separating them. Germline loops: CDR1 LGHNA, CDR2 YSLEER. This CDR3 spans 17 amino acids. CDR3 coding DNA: TGCGCCAGCAGCCAAGGGGCAGGGGACTACATGAGCGAAAAACTGTTTTTT. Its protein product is CASSQGAGDYMSEKLFF.

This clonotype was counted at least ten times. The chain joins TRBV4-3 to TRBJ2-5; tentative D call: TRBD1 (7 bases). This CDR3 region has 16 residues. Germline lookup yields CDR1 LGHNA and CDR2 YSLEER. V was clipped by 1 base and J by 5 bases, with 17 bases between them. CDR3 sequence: CASSQAIGAGGETQYF. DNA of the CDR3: TGCGCCAGCAGCCAAGCCATCGGGGCAGGGGGGGAGACCCAGTACTTC.

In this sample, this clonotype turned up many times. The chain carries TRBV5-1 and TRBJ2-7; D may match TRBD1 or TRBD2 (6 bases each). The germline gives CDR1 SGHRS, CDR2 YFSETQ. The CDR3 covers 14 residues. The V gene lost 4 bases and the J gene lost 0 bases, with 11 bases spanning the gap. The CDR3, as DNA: TGCGCCAGCAGCCCGGGGGACACCTCCTACGAGCAGTACGTC. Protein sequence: CASSPGDTSYEQYV.

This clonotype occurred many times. The CDR3: CASTTESSYNEQFF. The CDR3 nucleotides are TGCGCCAGCACAACAGAGTCCTCCTACAATGAGCAGTTCTTC. The genes are TRBV5-1 and TRBJ2-1; D is unresolved. Trimming stripped 6 bases from V and 0 bases from J, with 10 bases between. The CDR3 is 14 amino acids. Germline V gene data show CDR1 as SGHRS and CDR2 as YFSETQ.

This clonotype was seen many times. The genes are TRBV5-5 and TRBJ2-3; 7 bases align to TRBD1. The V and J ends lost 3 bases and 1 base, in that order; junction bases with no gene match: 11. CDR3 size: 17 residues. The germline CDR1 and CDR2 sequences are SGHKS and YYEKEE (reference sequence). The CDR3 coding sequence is TGTGCCAGCAGCTCCGGTCCCAGGACAGGAGGCACAGATACGCAGTATTTT. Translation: CASSSGPRTGGTDTQYF. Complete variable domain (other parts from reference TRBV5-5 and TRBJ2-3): DAGVTQSPTHLIKTRGQQVTLRCSPISGHKSVSWYQQVLGQGPQFIFQYYEKEERGRGNFPDRFSARQFPNYSSELNVNALLLGDSALYLCASSSGPRTGGTDTQYFGPGTRLTVL.

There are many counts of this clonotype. Here the CDR3 DNA reads TGTGCCATCAGTGATTCTAGGGGGGCTCAAGAGACCCAGTACTTC. It is translated as CAISDSRGAQETQYF. The V call is TRBV10-3, the J call TRBJ2-5, with D perhaps matching TRBD1 or TRBD2 (6 bases each). Germline lookup yields CDR1 ENHRY and CDR2 SYGVKD. The CDR3 runs 15 residues. Trimming took off 3 bases at V and 2 bases at J, with 13 bases between the two ends.

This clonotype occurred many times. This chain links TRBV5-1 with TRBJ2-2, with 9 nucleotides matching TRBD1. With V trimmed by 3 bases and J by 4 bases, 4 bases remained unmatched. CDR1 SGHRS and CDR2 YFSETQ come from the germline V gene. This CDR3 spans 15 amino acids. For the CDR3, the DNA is TGCGCCAGCAGCTCGGGACAGGGAGTCACCGGGGAGCTGTTTTTT. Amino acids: CASSSGQGVTGELFF.

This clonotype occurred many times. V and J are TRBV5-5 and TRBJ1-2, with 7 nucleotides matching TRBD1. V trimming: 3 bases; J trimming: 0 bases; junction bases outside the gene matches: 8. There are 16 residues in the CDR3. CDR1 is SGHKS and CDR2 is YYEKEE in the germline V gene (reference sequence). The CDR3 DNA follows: TGTGCCAGCAGCTACGGGACAGAAGGGACTAACTATGGCTACACCTTC. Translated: CASSYGTEGTNYGYTF. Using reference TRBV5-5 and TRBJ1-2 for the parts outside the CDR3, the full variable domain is DAGVTQSPTHLIKTRGQQVTLRCSPISGHKSVSWYQQVLGQGPQFIFQYYEKEERGRGNFPDRFSARQFPNYSSELNVNALLLGDSALYLCASSYGTEGTNYGYTFGSGTRLTVV.

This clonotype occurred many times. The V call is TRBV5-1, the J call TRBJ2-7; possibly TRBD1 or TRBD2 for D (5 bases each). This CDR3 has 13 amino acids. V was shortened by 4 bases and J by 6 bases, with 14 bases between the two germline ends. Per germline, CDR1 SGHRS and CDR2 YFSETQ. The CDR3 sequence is CASSLGVTFEQYF. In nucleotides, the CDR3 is TGCGCCAGCAGCCTGGGGGTTACCTTCGAGCAGTACTTC. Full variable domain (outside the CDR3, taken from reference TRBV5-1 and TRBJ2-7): KAGVTQTPRYLIKTRGQQVTLSCSPISGHRSVSWYQQTPGQGLQFLFEYFSETQRNKGNFPGRFSGRQFSNSRSEMNVSTLELGDSALYLCASSLGVTFEQYFGPGTRLTVT.

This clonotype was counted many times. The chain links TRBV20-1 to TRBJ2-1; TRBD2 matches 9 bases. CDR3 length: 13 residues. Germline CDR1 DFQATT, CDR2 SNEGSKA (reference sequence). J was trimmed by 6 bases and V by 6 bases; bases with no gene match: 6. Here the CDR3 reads CSATGLASNEQFF. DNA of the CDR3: TGCAGTGCGACAGGACTAGCGAGCAATGAGCAGTTCTTC.

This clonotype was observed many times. CDR3 loop: CSAMQGNSNQPQHF. The CDR3 coding sequence is TGCAGTGCTATGCAGGGAAATAGCAATCAGCCCCAGCATTTT. The chain employs TRBV20-1 and TRBJ1-5, with a weak D call TRBD1 (5 bases). Trimming shortened V by 4 bases and J by 0 bases, and 10 bases separated the two germline ends. The germline V gene has CDR1 DFQATT and CDR2 SNEGSKA (reference sequence). This CDR3 spans 14 amino acids.